This record looks at one TCR beta chain sequence and its context. What it recognizes is unknown. A modified ARM-PCR protocol with three rounds of nested PCR amplified TCRbeta. TCRdb recomputed calls from the multiplex PCR reads with MiXCR, one row per CDR3 protein. The repertoire holds 91,000 or so distinct CDR3 sequences, with roughly 70% as singletons. This sample is part of a study of tumor and adjacent non-tumor tissue in lung cancer. This sample's RNA came from whole unsorted tissue. Chemotherapy-naive patients with new lung cancer underwent thoracic surgery in China, August–November 2014. This CDR3 spans 13 amino acids. Germline loops: CDR1 SQVTM, CDR2 ANQGSEA. With 6 bases removed from V and 0 bases from J, the gap between germline ends came to 9 bases. Findings of the study overall: In normal lung, the top 100 clones were significantly more dominant than in tumor. TCR diversity was significantly greater in tumor than normal lung tissue.

The chain has TRBV29-1 and TRBJ2-1; D unresolved. This sequence originates from a man aged 60-69 years with non-small cell lung cancer. Sequencing was performed on lung tumor tissue. The CDR3 reads CSVFASSYNEQFF. CDR3 DNA sequence: TGCAGCGTCTTCGCGAGCTCCTACAATGAGCAGTTCTTC.